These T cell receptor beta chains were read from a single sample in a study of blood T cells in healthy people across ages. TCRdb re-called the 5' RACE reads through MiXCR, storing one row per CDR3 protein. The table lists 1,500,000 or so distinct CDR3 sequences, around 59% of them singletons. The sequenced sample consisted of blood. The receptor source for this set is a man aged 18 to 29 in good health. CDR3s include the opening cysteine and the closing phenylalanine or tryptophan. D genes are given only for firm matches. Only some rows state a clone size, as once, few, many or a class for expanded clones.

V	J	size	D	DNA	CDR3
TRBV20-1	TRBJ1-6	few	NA	TGCAGTGCTAGAGCTGGCGTTAATTCACCCCTCCACTTT	CSARAGVNSPLHF
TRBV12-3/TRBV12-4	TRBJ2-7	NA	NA	TGTGCCAGCAGTTTTCTCTTTGTGTCCGAGCAGTACTTC	CASSFLFVSEQYF
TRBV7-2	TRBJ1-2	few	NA	TGTGCCAGCAGTTTAGCGGGACGGAACTATGGCTACACCTTC	CASSLAGRNYGYTF
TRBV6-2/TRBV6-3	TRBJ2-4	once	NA	TGTGCCAGCCGAATCGACCGCTTAAACAACATTCAGTACTTC	CASRIDRLNNIQYF
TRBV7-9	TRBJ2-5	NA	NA	TGTGCCAGCAGCTTAGGGCAGCCTACGGTAAAGGAGACCCAGTACTTC	CASSLGQPTVKETQYF
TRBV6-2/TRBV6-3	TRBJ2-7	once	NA	TGTGCCAGCAGTTATCTGGGACCCAGCTCCTACGAGCAGTACTTC	CASSYLGPSSYEQYF
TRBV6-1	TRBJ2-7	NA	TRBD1	TGTGCCAGCAGTGAGGGGACAGGGCTACCAAAGCAGTACTTC	CASSEGTGLPKQYF
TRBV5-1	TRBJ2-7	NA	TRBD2	TGCGCCAGCAGCTTACAGGGACTAGTGTCCTACGAGCAGTACTTC	CASSLQGLVSYEQYF
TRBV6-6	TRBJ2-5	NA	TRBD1	TGTGCCAGCAGCATATCAGGGACAGCGCAAGAGACCCAGTACTTC	CASSISGTAQETQYF
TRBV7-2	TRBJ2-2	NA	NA	TGTGCCAGCAGCTTATATACAGGCACCGGGGAGCTGTTTTTT	CASSLYTGTGELFF
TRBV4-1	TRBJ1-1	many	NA	TGCGCCAGCAGCCAAGTCGGAATGAACACTGAAGCTTTCTTT	CASSQVGMNTEAFF
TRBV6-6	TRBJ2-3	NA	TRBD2	TGTGCCAGCAGTTATGCTAGCGGGGGGGGCGCAGATACGCAGTATTTT	CASSYASGGGADTQYF
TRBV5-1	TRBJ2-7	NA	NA	TGCGCCAGCAGCTTGACTGGTTTCGTCGACGAGCAGTACTTC	CASSLTGFVDEQYF
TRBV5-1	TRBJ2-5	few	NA	TGCGCCAGCAGCTTGGAAGGAGGCCCACTGTACCAAGAGACCCAGTACTTC	CASSLEGGPLYQETQYF
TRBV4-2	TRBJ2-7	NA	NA	TGTGCCAGCAGCCCTTCCCCCGTTGGCAGGGGCTACGAGCAGTACTTC	CASSPSPVGRGYEQYF
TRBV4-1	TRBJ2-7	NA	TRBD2	TGCGCCAGCAGCCAAGGGACTAGCACCTACGAGCAGTACTTC	CASSQGTSTYEQYF
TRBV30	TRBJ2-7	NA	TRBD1	TGTGCCTGGAGTAATTTAGGGACAGGGGACTACGAGCAGTACTTC	CAWSNLGTGDYEQYF
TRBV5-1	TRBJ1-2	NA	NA	TGCGCCAGCAGCGTTACACAGAACTATGGCTACACCTTC	CASSVTQNYGYTF
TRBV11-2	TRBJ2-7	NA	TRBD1	TGTGCCAGCCGCGCCGGGACAGCTAGTTACGAGCAGTACTTC	CASRAGTASYEQYF
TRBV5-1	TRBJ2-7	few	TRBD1	TGCGCCAGCAGCGCAGGGACAGGGGGTGAAGACGAGCAGTATTTC	CASSAGTGGEDEQYF
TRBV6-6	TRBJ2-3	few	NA	TGTGCCAGCAGCCCCGGGGATTCTCTTCCGTATTTT	CASSPGDSLPYF
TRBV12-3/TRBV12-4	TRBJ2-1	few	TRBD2	TGTGCCAGCAGTCCTACGGGACTAGCGGACGATGAGCAGTTCTTC	CASSPTGLADDEQFF
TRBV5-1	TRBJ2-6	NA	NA	TGCGCCAGCAGCTTGCGGGCAGCAGTCCTCTCTGGGGTCAACGTCCTGACTTTC	CASSLRAAVLSGVNVLTF
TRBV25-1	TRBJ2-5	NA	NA	TGTGCCAGCATGCAGGCCACCCAAGAGACCCAGTACTTC	CASMQATQETQYF
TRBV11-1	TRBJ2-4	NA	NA	TGTGCCAGCAGCTTAGCCCAGGGCCTAGCCAAAAACATTCAGTACTTC	CASSLAQGLAKNIQYF
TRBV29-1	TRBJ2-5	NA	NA	TGCAGCTGGAGGGGAGCCCGTGGGCAAGAGACCCAGTACTTC	CSWRGARGQETQYF
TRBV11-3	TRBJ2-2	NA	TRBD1	TGTGCCAGCAGTAGGGACAGGGACGCCGGGGAGCTGTTTTTT	CASSRDRDAGELFF
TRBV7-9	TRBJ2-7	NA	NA	TGTGCCAGCAGCCGACCCACTAGCACCTACGAGCAGTACTTC	CASSRPTSTYEQYF
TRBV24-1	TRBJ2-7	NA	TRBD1	TGTGCCACCGGACAGGGGGAGAGTTACGAGCAGTACTTC	CATGQGESYEQYF
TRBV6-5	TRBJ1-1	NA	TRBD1	TGTGCCAGCTTAAAAGGTCAAGGACAGGGACTCACTGAAGCTTTCTTT	CASLKGQGQGLTEAFF